The 20 T cell receptor beta chains presented below share a single source sample, sequenced in a study of blood T cells in healthy people across ages. With a J-beta primer mix and a sample-barcoded 5' primer, a second PCR ran roughly 6 to 11 cycles. MiXCR was run by TCRdb on the 5' RACE reads, yielding one entry per CDR3 protein. The sample lists roughly 1,100,000 distinct CDR3 sequences; under 30% were seen once. These same records also appear under a second study, on T cells of mothers and their children.

The sequenced sample was blood. Source of these receptors: a girl aged 2 to 10 in good health.

The chain links TRBV4-1 to TRBJ2-5, with 8 bases fitting TRBD2. V was clipped by 4 bases and J by 4 bases; unmatched bases: 17. From germline, CDR1 is MGHRA and CDR2 YSYEKL. The CDR3 loop spans 18 amino acids. In DNA form, the CDR3 reads TGCGCCAGCAGCCTATTATTCACGGGAGGGCCGATGGGAGAGACCCAGTACTTC. Encoded protein: CASSLLFTGGPMGETQYF.

This clonotype has just a few counts. The V and J genes are TRBV10-3 and TRBJ2-7; D gene unclear. Germline V gives CDR1 ENHRY, CDR2 SYGVKD. The CDR3 has 11 amino acids. V lost 2 bases to trimming and J lost 6 bases, with 5 bases between them. The CDR3 sequence: CAISEGSEQYF. The CDR3 region has the DNA TGTGCCATCAGTGAGGGGTCCGAGCAGTACTTC.

The chain combines TRBV7-2 with TRBJ1-6; D is ambiguous. V lost 5 bases and J 6 bases, leaving 14 bases between the germline ends. CDR3 length equals 15 residues. Germline assignment: CDR1 SGHTA and CDR2 FQGNSA. The CDR3 region has the DNA TGTGCCAGCAGCCCAAACCCCTTCGGTAATTCACCCCTCCACTTT. Protein product: CASSPNPFGNSPLHF.

The V call is TRBV7-2, the J call TRBJ2-7, with TRBD1 matching over 9 bases. The CDR3 contains 16 residues. V shed 3 bases, J shed 6 bases, and the junction held 12 bases outside the gene matches. Germline loops: CDR1 SGHTA, CDR2 FQGNSA. CDR3 nucleotides: TGTGCCAGCAGCTTCCTCTCCGCGGGACAGGGTGGCGAGCAGTACTTC. Its translation is CASSFLSAGQGGEQYF.

The genes are TRBV29-1 and TRBJ2-7, with TRBD1 matching 9 bases. Trimming at V came to 0 bases and at J to 6 bases, leaving 6 bases not matched to a gene. The CDR3 loop spans 14 amino acids. Germline V lookup: CDR1 SQVTM, CDR2 ANQGSEA. CDR3 in amino acids: CSVEEWDRASEQYF. The CDR3 nucleotides read TGCAGCGTTGAAGAATGGGACAGGGCCAGCGAGCAGTACTTC.

The chain combines TRBV29-1 with TRBJ1-2, with TRBD1 matching 8 bases. V gave up 2 bases and J gave up 7 bases; unmatched junction bases: 6. Germline loops: CDR1 SQVTM, CDR2 ANQGSEA. This CDR3 spans 13 amino acids. This CDR3 is CSVERQGITGYTF. Written as DNA, the CDR3 is TGCAGCGTTGAAAGACAGGGGATAACTGGCTACACCTTC.

The chain links TRBV10-3 to TRBJ2-7; no reliable D call. The germline gives CDR1 ENHRY, CDR2 SYGVKD. The germline V and J ends were trimmed by 4 bases and 2 bases, with 15 bases remaining between them. The CDR3 is 15 amino acids. The CDR3 sequence: CAISGDTKAAYEQYF. The CDR3 DNA sequence: TGTGCCATCAGTGGCGACACGAAGGCCGCCTACGAGCAGTACTTC.

This clonotype was observed a handful of times. This chain links TRBV6-2 or TRBV6-3 with TRBJ2-1; no firm D call. The CDR3 is 14 amino acids. Germline loops: CDR1 MNHEY, CDR2 SVGEGT. Trimming pared 3 bases from V and 4 bases from J, leaving 10 bases between. The CDR3 region has the DNA TGTGCCAGCAGTTATATTAACCAATACAATGAGCAGTTCTTC. Its translation: CASSYINQYNEQFF.

This clonotype has more than one count but fewer than ten. The genes are TRBV4-3 and TRBJ2-1, with D possibly being TRBD1 (6 bases). The CDR3 runs to 14 residues. CDR1 LGHNA and CDR2 YSLEER come from the germline V gene. V shed 2 bases and J shed 7 bases, with 12 bases lying between them. The CDR3 DNA is TGCGCCAGCAGCCAATGGACAGCGGTAAATGAGCAGTTCTTC. Amino acids: CASSQWTAVNEQFF.

The V gene is TRBV7-2, the J gene TRBJ2-2; D could derive from TRBD1 or TRBD2 (5 bases each). The germline gives CDR1 SGHTA, CDR2 FQGNSA. V was clipped by 1 base and J by 8 bases, with 11 bases between them. This CDR3 contains 14 residues. The CDR3 here is CASSLVPGTGELFF. The DNA of the CDR3 is TGTGCCAGCAGCTTAGTTCCGGGGACGGGGGAGCTGTTTTTT. Full variable domain (outside the CDR3, taken from reference TRBV7-2 and TRBJ2-2): GAGVSQSPSNKVTEKGKDVELRCDPISGHTALYWYRQSLGQGLEFLIYFQGNSAPDKSGLPSDRFSAERTGGSVSTLTIQRTQQEDSAVYLCASSLVPGTGELFFGEGSRLTVL.

J is TRBJ2-5 and V is TRBV9; D call uncertain. The J call is uncertain, as TRBJ2-7 better fits the DNA end. The CDR3 length is 13 residues. Germline V gives CDR1 SGDLS, CDR2 YYNGEE. Here the CDR3 reads CASSVGASSEQYF. The CDR3 nucleotides read TGTGCCAGCAGCGTAGGGGCCAGTAGCGAGCAGTACTTC.

The rearrangement links TRBV20-1 to TRBJ1-2; 8 bases match TRBD1. Germline loops: CDR1 DFQATT, CDR2 SNEGSKA (reference sequence). Trimming removed 3 bases from V and 5 bases from J; junction bases left unmatched: 8. The CDR3 contains 14 residues. Here the CDR3 reads CSASSQGAHYGYTF. The CDR3 DNA follows: TGCAGTGCTAGTAGTCAGGGGGCGCATTATGGCTACACCTTC.

This clonotype was seen a handful of times. The V and J genes are TRBV29-1 and TRBJ2-7; D gene unclear. CDR3 length: 12 amino acids. Germline loops: CDR1 SQVTM, CDR2 ANQGSEA. V dropped 3 bases and J dropped 3 bases, with 9 bases sitting between them. The CDR3 bases are TGCAGCGTTGACAGTGAGGACTACGAGCAGTACTTC. Protein sequence: CSVDSEDYEQYF.

This clonotype was seen only a few times. The rearrangement joins TRBV4-1 to TRBJ2-5; 8 bases are shared with TRBD1. V was clipped by 1 base and J by 1 base; unmatched bases: 8. The CDR3 length is 17 residues. The germline V gene encodes CDR1 MGHRA and CDR2 YSYEKL. CDR3 residues: CASSQVWGTGGQETQYF. The CDR3 bases are TGCGCCAGCAGCCAAGTGTGGGGAACAGGGGGCCAAGAGACCCAGTACTTC.

The chain carries TRBV29-1 and TRBJ2-5; D unresolved. The J call is in doubt because the DNA end fits TRBJ2-7 better. This CDR3 has 13 residues. CDR1 and CDR2 (germline): SQVTM, ANQGSEA. This chain's CDR3 is CSVGYRVGYEQYF. The CDR3 bases are TGCAGCGTTGGTTACAGAGTTGGCTACGAGCAGTACTTC.

This clonotype showed up just a few times. The chain recombines TRBV4-3 with TRBJ2-1; 9 bases line up with TRBD2. CDR3 length equals 13 residues. V was clipped by 6 bases and J by 10 bases; unmatched bases: 7. In germline, CDR1 is LGHNA, CDR2 YSLEER. DNA for the CDR3: TGCGCCAGCAGTCGACTAGCGGCCCCGGAGCAGTTCTTC. It is translated as CASSRLAAPEQFF.

This chain uses TRBV13 with TRBJ2-3, with TRBD2 as a possible D gene (7 bases). The ends were cut back, 5 bases at V and 6 bases at J, with 18 bases in the middle. Germline V gives CDR1 PRHDT, CDR2 FYEKMQ (reference sequence). This CDR3 comprises 15 residues. CDR3 sequence (DNA): TGTGCCAGCAGCCTCCGGTCGGGGGGCGCTGATACGCAGTATTTT. Translation: CASSLRSGGADTQYF.

This clonotype showed up just a few times. This chain uses TRBV3-1 with TRBJ1-2; D gene ambiguous. Trimming pared 1 base from V and 7 bases from J, leaving 4 bases between. The CDR3 runs 11 residues. The germline V gene has CDR1 LGHDT and CDR2 YNNKEL (reference sequence). The CDR3 here is CASSQALGYTF. The CDR3 nucleotides read TGTGCCAGCAGCCAAGCCCTTGGCTACACCTTC.

The chain combines TRBV12-3 or TRBV12-4 with TRBJ2-1; D not certain. The better agreement between TRBJ2-7 and the DNA end casts doubt on the J call. The CDR3 spans 13 residues. The CDR3 loop is CASSGPLEREQYF. The CDR3 DNA reads as TGTGCCAGCAGTGGTCCTCTAGAGAGAGAGCAGTACTTC.

This clonotype was observed a handful of times. The rearrangement uses TRBV6-2 or TRBV6-3 and TRBJ1-5; unclear D gene. The V end lost 5 bases, the J end lost 1 base, and 9 bases lay between the germline ends. CDR1 is MNHEY, CDR2 SVGEGT, per germline. CDR3 length: 14 amino acids. CDR3 sequence (DNA): TGTGCCAGCAGTATCGGACCCAGCAATCAGCCCCAGCATTTT. Translated: CASSIGPSNQPQHF.